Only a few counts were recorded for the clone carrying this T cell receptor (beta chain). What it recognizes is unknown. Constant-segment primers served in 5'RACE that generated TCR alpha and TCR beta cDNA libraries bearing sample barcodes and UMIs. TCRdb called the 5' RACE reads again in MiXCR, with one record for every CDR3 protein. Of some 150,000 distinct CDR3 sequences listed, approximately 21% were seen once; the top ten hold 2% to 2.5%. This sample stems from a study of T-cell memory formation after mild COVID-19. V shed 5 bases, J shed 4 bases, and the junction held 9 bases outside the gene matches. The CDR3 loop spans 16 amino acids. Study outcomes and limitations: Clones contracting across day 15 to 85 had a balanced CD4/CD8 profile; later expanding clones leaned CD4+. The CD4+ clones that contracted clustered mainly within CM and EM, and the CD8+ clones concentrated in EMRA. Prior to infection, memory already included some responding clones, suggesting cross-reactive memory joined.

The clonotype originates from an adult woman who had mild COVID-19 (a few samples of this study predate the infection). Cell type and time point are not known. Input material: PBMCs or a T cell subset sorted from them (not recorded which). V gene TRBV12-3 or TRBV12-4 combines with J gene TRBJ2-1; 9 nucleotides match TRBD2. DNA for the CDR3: TGTGCCAGCAGTCCCAGCGGGAGGAAGCGATACAATGAGCAGTTCTTC. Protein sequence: CASSPSGRKRYNEQFF.